This T cell receptor beta chain was sequenced for a study of CXCR3-negative and CXCR3-positive naive CD8 T cells. Overall study: Overall TRB read output was around 130 million, and each library contained about 1.5 +/- 0.3 million reads. Study-level points and caveats: TCR strength was inferred from TRB CDR3 properties, while surface CD5 was comparable between naive subsets. Researchers reported similar TRBV-TRBJ usage in naive CXCR3-negative and CXCR3-positive cells, though memory differed.

Details on this clonotype: Its antigen remains unknown.

CDR1 and CDR2 from the germline V gene are MNHNS and SASEGT. CDR3 size: 15 residues. The TRB libraries of cDNA were built by UMI-labeled 5' RACE. TCRdb reprocessed the 5' RACE reads; each CDR3 protein has one entry and no DNA is given. This sample lists more than 45,000 distinct CDR3 sequences; its ten largest clones have approximately 16%. The TCR originated in a human donor in good health. Some clones in this sample may be carry-over from other donors' samples. This chain uses TRBV6-1 with TRBJ1-1; with no DNA, the TCRdb D assignment of TRBD1 cannot be verified. The specimen was memory CD8+ T cells from blood. CDR3: CASSSSPGTGTEAFF.